The T cell receptor beta chain described here comes from a study of cytomegalovirus exposure and HLA in healthy donors. Study-level points and caveats: Clonal expansion was found to be greater in HLA-associated TCR beta chains than in equally common others in a later analysis. The productive fraction for most TCR beta V segments was about 87% or about 30% in an earlier analysis. Most TCR sequences were uncommon, yet certain public TCRs appeared in many donors.

It was with 60 Vbeta and 13 Jbeta primers that the PCR ran. Authors' processing steps: Unique TCR beta chains numbered around 80 million in a later analysis, with roughly 11 million shared. The data were produced by immunoSEQ multiplex PCR, yet TCRdb's version contains in-frame clones alone and is incomplete. That table gives V, J and clone size, and the DNA gave D and trimming. This sample has about 100,000 clones, with roughly 74% found just once. V was cut by 6 bases and J by 7 bases, with 13 bases left in between. The CDR3 extends over 13 amino acids. From germline, CDR1 is MDHEN and CDR2 SYDVKM. As to this clone: Antigen specificity is unknown.

The sample taken for sequencing was PBMCs. The sequence was obtained from a female donor in good health and CMV-seropositive. V usage is TRBV28 and J usage is TRBJ1-5; possibly TRBD1 for D (5 bases). CDR3 nucleotide sequence: TGTGCCAGCAGATGGCGGAGGGACCAGCCCCAGCATTTT. This encodes CASRWRRDQPQHF.